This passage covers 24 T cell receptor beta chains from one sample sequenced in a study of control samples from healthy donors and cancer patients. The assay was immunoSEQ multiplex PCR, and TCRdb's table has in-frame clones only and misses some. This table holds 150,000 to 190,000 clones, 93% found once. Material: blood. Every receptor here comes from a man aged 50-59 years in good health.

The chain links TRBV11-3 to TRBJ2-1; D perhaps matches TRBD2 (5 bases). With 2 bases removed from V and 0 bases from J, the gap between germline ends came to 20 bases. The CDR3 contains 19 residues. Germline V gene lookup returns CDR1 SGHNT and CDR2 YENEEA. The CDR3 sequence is CASSLNSPRGSSSYNEQFF. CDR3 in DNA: TGTGCCAGCAGCTTAAATAGCCCTCGGGGTTCAAGCTCCTACAATGAGCAGTTCTTC.

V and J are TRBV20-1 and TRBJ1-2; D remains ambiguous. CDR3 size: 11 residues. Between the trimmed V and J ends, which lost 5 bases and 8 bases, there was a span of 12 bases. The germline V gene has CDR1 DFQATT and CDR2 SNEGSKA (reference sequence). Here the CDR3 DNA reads TGCAGTGCTGACTGGTCTGGGGGCTACACCTTC. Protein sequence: CSADWSGGYTF.

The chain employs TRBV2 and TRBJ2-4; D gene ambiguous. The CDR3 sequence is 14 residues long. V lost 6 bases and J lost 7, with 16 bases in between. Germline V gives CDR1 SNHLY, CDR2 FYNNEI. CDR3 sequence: CASRAPTRVNIQYF. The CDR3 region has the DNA TGTGCCAGCAGGGCGCCCACCCGTGTCAACATTCAGTACTTC.

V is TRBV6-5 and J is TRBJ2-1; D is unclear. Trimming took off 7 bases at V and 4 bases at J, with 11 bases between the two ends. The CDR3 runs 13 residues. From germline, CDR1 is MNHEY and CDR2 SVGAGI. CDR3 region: CASKLTEYNEQFF. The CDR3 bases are TGTGCCAGCAAACTGACGGAGTACAATGAGCAGTTCTTC.

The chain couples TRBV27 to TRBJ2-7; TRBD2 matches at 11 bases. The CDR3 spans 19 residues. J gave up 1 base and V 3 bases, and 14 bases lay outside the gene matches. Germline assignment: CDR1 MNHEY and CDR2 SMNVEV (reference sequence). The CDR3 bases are TGTGCCAGCAGTTTGAGAACTAGCGGGAGTTTAGTCAAGTCCTACGAGCAGTACTTC. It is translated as CASSLRTSGSLVKSYEQYF.

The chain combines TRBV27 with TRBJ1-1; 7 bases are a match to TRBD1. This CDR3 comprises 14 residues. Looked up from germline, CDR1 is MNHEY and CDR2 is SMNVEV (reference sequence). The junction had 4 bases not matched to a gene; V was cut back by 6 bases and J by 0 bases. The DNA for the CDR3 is TGTGCCAGCAGACGACAGGGCTTGAACACTGAAGCTTTCTTT. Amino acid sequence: CASRRQGLNTEAFF.

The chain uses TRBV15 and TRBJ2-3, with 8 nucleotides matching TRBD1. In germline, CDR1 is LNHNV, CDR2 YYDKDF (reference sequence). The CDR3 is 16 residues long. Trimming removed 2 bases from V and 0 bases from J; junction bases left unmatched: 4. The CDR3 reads CATSRHTGGSTDTQYF. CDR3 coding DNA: TGTGCCACCAGCAGACACACAGGGGGTAGCACAGATACGCAGTATTTT.

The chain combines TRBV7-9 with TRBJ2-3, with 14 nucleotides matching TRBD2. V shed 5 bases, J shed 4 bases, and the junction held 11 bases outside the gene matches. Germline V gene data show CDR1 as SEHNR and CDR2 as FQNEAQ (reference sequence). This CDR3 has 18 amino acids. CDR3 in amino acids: CASSAYQRLAGGSDTQYF. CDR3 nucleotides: TGTGCCAGCAGCGCATACCAGAGACTAGCGGGAGGGTCAGATACGCAGTATTTT.

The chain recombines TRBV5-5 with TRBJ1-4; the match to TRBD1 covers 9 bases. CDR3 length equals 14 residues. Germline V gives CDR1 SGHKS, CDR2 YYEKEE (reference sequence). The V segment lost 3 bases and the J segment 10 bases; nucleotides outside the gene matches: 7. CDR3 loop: CASSSGDRAGKLFF. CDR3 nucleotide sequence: TGTGCCAGCAGCTCGGGGGACAGGGCAGGAAAACTGTTTTTT.

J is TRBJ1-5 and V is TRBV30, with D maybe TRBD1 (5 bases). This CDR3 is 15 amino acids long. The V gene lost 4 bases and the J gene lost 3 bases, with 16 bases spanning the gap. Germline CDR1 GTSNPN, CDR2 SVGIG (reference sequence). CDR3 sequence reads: CAWNGGVLSNQPQHF. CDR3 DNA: TGTGCCTGGAACGGAGGGGTACTTTCCAATCAGCCCCAGCATTTT.

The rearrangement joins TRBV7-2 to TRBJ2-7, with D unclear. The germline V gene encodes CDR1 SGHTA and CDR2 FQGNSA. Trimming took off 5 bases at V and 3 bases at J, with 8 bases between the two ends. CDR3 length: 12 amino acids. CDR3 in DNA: TGTGCCAGCAGCCTAGAATACTACGAGCAGTACTTC. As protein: CASSLEYYEQYF. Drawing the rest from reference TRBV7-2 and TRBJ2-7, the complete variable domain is GAGVSQSPSNKVTEKGKDVELRCDPISGHTALYWYRQSLGQGLEFLIYFQGNSAPDKSGLPSDRFSAERTGGSVSTLTIQRTQQEDSAVYLCASSLEYYEQYFGPGTRLTVT.

CDR3 DNA: TGTGCCAGCAGCTTAGGGCGGACGGTGTATGGCTACACCTTC. Translation gives CASSLGRTVYGYTF. V is TRBV7-2 and J is TRBJ1-2, with D unresolved. The CDR3 loop spans 14 amino acids. Germline assignment: CDR1 SGHTA and CDR2 FQGNSA. The V end lost 1 base, the J end lost 5 bases, and 11 bases lay between the germline ends.

The CDR3 spells CASSPGDSRSTEAFF. CDR3 in DNA: TGTGCCAGCAGCCCAGGGGACAGTAGAAGCACTGAAGCTTTCTTT. This chain links TRBV11-2 with TRBJ1-1, with 7 bases lining up with TRBD1. Per the germline V gene, CDR1 is SGHAT and CDR2 is FQNNGV. The CDR3 is made up of 15 amino acids. V shed 5 bases and J 4 bases; nucleotides not matched to a gene: 10.

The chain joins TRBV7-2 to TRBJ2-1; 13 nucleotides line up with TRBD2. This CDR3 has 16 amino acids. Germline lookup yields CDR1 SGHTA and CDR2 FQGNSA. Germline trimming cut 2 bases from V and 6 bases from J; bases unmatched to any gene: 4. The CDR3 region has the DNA TGTGCCAGCAGCTTATCTCGACTAGCGGGAGGCAATGAGCAGTTCTTC. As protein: CASSLSRLAGGNEQFF.

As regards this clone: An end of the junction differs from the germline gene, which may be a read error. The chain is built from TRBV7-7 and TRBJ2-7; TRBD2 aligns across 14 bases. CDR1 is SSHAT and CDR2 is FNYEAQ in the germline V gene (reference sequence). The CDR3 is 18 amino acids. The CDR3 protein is CASSPGTSGRAPNYEQYF. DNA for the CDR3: TGTGCTAGCAGCCCCGGGACTAGCGGGAGAGCCCCAAACTACGAGCAGTACTTC.

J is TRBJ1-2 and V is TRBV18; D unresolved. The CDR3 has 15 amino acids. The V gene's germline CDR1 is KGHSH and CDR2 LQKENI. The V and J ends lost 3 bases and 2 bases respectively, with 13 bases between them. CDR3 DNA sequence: TGTGCCAGCTCACCGGAGTGGACCGCGAACTATGGCTACACCTTC. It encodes CASSPEWTANYGYTF.

The CDR3 DNA is TGTGCCAGCAGACGACATACAGGGGACACTGAAGCTTTCTTT. Translating it yields CASRRHTGDTEAFF. The J gene is TRBJ1-1, the V gene TRBV7-8, with 7 nucleotides matching TRBD1. The V gene end was trimmed by 6 bases and the J gene end by 3 bases; junction bases not matched to a gene: 7. CDR1 SGHVS and CDR2 FQNEAQ come from the germline V gene. The CDR3 length is 14 residues.

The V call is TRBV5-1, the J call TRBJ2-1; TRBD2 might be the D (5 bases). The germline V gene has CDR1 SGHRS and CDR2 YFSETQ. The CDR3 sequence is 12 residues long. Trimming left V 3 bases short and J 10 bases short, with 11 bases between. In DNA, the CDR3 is TGCGCCAGCAGCTCAGATACTAGGGAGCAGTTCTTC. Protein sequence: CASSSDTREQFF.

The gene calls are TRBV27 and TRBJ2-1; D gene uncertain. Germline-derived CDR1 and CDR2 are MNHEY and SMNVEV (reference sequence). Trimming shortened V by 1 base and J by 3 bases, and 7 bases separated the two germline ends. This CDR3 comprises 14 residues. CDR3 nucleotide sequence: TGTGCCAGCAGTTTATGGGCTAGCTACAATGAGCAGTTCTTC. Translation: CASSLWASYNEQFF.

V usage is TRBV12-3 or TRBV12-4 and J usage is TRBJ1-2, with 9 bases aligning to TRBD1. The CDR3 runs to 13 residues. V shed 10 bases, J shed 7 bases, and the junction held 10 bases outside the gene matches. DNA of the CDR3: TGTGCCACCGGGACAGGGTTTGGGGGTGGCTACACCTTC. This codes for CATGTGFGGGYTF.

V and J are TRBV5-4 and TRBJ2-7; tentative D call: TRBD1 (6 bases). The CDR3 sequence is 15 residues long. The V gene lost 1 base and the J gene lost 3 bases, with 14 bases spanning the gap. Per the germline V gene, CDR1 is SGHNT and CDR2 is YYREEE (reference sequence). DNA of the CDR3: TGTGCCAGCAGCTTGAACGGACAGAAAAGCTACGAGCAGTACTTC. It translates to CASSLNGQKSYEQYF.

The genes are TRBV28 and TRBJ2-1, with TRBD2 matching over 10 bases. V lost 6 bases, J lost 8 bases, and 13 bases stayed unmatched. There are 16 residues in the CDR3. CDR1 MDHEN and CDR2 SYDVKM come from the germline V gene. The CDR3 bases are TGTGCCAGCAGCTCGATCGGGACTAGCGTGGGCGATGAGCAGTTCTTC. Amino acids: CASSSIGTSVGDEQFF.

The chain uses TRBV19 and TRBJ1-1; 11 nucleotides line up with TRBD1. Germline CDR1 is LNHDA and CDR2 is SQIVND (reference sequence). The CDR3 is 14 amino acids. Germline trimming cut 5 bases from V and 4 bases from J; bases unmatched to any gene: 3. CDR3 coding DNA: TGTGCCAGTAGTGGGGACAGGGGGGTCACTGAAGCTTTCTTT. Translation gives CASSGDRGVTEAFF.

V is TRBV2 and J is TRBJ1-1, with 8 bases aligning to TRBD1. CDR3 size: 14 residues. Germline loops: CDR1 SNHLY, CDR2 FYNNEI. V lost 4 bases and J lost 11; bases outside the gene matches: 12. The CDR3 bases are TGTGCCAGCAGTGCCCCCGGGACAGGAGAAGTGGCTTTCTTT. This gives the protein CASSAPGTGEVAFF. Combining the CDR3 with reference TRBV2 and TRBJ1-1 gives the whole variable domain EPEVTQTPSHQVTQMGQEVILRCVPISNHLYFYWYRQILGQKVEFLVSFYNNEISEKSEIFDDQFSVERPDGSNFTLKIRSTKLEDSAMYFCASSAPGTGEVAFFGQGTRLTVV.